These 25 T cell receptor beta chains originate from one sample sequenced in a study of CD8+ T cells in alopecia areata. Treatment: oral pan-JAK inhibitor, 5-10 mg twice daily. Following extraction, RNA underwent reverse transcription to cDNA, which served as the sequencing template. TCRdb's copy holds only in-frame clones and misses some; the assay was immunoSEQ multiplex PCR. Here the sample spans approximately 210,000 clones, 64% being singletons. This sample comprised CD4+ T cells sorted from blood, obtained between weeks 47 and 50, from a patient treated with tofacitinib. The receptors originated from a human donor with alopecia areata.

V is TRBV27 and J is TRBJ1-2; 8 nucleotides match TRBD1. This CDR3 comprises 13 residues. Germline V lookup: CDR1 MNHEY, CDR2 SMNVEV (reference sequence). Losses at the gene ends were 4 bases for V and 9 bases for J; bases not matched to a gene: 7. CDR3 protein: CASSSSDRVSYTF. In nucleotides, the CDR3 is TGTGCCAGCAGTTCCTCGGACAGGGTGAGCTACACCTTC.

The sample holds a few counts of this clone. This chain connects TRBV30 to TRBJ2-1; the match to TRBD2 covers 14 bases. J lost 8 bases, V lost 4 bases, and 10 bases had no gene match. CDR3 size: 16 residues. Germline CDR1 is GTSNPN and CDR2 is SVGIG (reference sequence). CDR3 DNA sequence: TGTGCCTGGACCAAGGCGGGACTAGCGGGGGTCCATGAGCAGTTCTTC. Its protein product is CAWTKAGLAGVHEQFF.

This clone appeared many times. CDR3 sequence (DNA): TGCAGCGTCACAGGGAGGACCATTGGCATTCAGTACTTC. This codes for CSVTGRTIGIQYF. The rearrangement joins TRBV29-1 to TRBJ2-4; D might be TRBD1 or TRBD2, each matching 6 bases. The germline V gene encodes CDR1 SQVTM and CDR2 ANQGSEA. V was trimmed by 6 bases and J by 9 bases, leaving 18 bases between them. CDR3 length equals 13 residues.

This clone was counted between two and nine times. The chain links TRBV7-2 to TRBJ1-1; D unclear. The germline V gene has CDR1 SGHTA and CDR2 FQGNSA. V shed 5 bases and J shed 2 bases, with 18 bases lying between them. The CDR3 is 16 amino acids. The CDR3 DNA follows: TGTGCCAGCAGCCTACGGACTAGGGTCTCCAACACTGAAGCTTTCTTT. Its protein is CASSLRTRVSNTEAFF. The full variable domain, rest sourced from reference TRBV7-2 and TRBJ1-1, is GAGVSQSPSNKVTEKGKDVELRCDPISGHTALYWYRQSLGQGLEFLIYFQGNSAPDKSGLPSDRFSAERTGGSVSTLTIQRTQQEDSAVYLCASSLRTRVSNTEAFFGQGTRLTVV.

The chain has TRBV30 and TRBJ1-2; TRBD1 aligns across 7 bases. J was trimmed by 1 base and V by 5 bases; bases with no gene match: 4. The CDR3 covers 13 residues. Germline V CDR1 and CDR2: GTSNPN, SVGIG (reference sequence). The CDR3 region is CAWVQGGNYGYTF. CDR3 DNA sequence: TGTGCCTGGGTGCAGGGGGGTAACTATGGCTACACCTTC.

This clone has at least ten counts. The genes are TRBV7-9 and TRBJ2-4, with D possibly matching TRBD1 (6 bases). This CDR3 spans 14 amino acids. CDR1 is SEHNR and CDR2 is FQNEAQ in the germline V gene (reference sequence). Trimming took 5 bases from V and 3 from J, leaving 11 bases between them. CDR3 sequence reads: CASSLQQGKNIQYF. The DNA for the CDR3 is TGTGCCAGCAGCCTACAACAGGGCAAAAACATTCAGTACTTC.

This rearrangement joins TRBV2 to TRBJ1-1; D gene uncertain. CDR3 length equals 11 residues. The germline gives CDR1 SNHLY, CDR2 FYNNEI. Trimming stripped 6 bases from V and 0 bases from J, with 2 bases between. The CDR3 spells CASRVNTEAFF. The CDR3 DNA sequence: TGTGCCAGCAGGGTGAACACTGAAGCTTTCTTT.

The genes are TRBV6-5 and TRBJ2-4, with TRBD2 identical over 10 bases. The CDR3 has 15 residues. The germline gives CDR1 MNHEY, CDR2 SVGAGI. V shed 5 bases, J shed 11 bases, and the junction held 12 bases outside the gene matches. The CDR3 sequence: CASSSKAGGRMVQYF. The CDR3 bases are TGTGCCAGCAGTAGCAAAGCGGGGGGGCGAATGGTTCAGTACTTC.

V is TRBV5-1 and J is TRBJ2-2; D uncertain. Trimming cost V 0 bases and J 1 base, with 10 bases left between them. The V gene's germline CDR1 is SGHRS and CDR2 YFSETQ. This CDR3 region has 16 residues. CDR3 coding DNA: TGCGCCAGCAGCTTGGCCAAGGCAGGGAACACCGGGGAGCTGTTTTTT. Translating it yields CASSLAKAGNTGELFF.

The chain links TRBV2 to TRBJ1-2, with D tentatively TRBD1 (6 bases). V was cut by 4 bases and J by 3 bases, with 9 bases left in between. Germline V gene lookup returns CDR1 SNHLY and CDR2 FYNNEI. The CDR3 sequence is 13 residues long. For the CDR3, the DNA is TGTGCCAGCAGTGCTACAGGGTACTATGGCTACACCTTC. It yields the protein CASSATGYYGYTF.

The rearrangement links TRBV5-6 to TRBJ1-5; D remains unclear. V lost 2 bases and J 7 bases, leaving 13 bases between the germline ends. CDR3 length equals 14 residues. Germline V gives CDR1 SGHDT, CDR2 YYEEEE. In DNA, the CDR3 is TGTGCCAGCAGCTTTGGAAGAGGTCAGCAGCCCCAGCATTTT. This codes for CASSFGRGQQPQHF.

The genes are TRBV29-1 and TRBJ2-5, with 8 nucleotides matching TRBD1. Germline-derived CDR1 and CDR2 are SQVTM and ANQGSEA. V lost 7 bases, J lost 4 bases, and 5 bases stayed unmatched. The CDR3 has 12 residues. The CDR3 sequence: CSAGQGLETQYF. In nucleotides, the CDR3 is TGCAGCGCAGGACAGGGCCTAGAGACCCAGTACTTC.

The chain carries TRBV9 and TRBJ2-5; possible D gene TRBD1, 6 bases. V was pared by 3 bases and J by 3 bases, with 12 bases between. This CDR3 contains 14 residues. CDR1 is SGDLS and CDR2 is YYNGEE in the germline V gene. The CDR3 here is CASSARDTEETQYF. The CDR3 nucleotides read TGTGCCAGCAGCGCACGGGACACTGAAGAGACCCAGTACTTC. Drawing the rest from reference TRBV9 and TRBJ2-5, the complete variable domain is DSGVTQTPKHLITATGQRVTLRCSPRSGDLSVYWYQQSLDQGLQFLIQYYNGEERAKGNILERFSAQQFPDLHSELNLSSLELGDSALYFCASSARDTEETQYFGPGTRLLVL.

CDR3 region: CSVSTGAYGYTF. CDR3 in DNA: TGCAGCGTTTCTACAGGAGCCTATGGCTACACCTTC. The rearrangement joins TRBV29-1 to TRBJ1-2; weak D call: TRBD1 (5 bases). CDR1 is SQVTM, CDR2 ANQGSEA, per germline. V was cut by 5 bases and J by 4 bases, with 11 bases left in between. The CDR3 loop spans 12 amino acids.

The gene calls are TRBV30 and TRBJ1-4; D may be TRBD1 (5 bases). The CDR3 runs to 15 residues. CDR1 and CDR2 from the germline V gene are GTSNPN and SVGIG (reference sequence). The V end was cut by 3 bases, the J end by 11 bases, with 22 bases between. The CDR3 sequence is CAWRPTGTQPGKLFF. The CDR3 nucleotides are TGTGCCTGGAGGCCTACCGGGACTCAGCCCGGGAAACTGTTTTTT.

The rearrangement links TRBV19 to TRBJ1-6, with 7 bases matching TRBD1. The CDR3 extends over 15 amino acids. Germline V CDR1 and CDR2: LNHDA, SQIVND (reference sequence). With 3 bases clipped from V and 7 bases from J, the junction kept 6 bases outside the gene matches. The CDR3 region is CASSIFTGENSPLHF. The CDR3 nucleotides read TGTGCCAGTAGTATCTTCACAGGGGAAAATTCACCCCTCCACTTT.

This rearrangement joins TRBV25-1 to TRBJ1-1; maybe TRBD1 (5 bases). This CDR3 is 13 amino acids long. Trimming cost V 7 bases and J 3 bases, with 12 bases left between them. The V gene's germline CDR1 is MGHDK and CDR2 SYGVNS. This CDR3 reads CASTGWGYTEAFF. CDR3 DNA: TGTGCCAGCACCGGATGGGGCTACACTGAAGCTTTCTTT.

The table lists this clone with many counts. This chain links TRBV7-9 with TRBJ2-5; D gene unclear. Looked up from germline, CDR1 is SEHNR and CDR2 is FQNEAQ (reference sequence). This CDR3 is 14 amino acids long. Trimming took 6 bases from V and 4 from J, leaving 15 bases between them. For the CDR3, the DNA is TGTGCCAGCAGTCGGACCGGAGCAGGAGAGACCCAGTACTTC. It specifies CASSRTGAGETQYF.

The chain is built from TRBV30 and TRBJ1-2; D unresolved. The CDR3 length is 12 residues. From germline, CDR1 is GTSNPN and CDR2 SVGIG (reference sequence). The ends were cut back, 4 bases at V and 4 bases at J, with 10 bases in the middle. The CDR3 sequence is CAWTHGGYGYTF. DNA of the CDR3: TGTGCCTGGACCCACGGTGGCTATGGCTACACCTTC.

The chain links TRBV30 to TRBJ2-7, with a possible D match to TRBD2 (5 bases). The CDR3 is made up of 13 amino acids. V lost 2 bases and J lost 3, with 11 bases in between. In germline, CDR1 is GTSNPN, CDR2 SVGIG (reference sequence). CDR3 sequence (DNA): TGTGCCTGGAGTCCCCGGAGGATCTACGAGCAGTACTTC. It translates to CAWSPRRIYEQYF.

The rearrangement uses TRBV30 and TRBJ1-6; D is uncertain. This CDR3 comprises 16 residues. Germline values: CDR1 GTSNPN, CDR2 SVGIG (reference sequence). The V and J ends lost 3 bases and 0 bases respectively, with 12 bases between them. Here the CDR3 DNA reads TGTGCCTGGAGGACGCGGAGGAGCTCCTATAATTCACCCCTCCACTTT. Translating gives CAWRTRRSSYNSPLHF.

This CDR3 reads CASTVWGRDNSPLHF. In nucleotides, the CDR3 is TGTGCCAGCACCGTATGGGGCAGGGATAATTCACCCCTCCACTTT. The rearrangement uses TRBV7-8 and TRBJ1-6, with D possibly matching TRBD1 (5 bases). The CDR3 is 15 residues long. Germline V gene sequence: CDR1 SGHVS, CDR2 FQNEAQ. V was cut by 7 bases and J by 5 bases, with 15 bases left in between.

CDR3 sequence: CAISESTARETQYF. The CDR3 region has the DNA TGTGCCATCAGTGAGTCCACGGCGCGAGAGACCCAGTACTTC. The V gene is TRBV10-3, the J gene TRBJ2-5, with no clear D. Per germline, CDR1 ENHRY and CDR2 SYGVKD. This CDR3 is 14 amino acids long. Trimming pared 0 bases from V and 4 bases from J, leaving 9 bases between.

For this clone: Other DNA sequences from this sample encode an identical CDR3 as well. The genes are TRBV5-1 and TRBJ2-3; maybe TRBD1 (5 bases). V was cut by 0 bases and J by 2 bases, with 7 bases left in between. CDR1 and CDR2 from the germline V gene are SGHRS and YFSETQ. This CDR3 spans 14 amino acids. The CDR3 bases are TGCGCCAGCAGCTTGGGACAGCCCACAGATACGCAGTATTTT. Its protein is CASSLGQPTDTQYF.

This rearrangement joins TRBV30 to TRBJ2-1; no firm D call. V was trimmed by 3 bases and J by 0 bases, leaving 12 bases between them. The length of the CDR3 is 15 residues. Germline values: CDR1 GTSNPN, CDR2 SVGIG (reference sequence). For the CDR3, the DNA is TGTGCCTGGAGCCCAGGCCAGAGCTCCTACAATGAGCAGTTCTTC. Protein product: CAWSPGQSSYNEQFF.